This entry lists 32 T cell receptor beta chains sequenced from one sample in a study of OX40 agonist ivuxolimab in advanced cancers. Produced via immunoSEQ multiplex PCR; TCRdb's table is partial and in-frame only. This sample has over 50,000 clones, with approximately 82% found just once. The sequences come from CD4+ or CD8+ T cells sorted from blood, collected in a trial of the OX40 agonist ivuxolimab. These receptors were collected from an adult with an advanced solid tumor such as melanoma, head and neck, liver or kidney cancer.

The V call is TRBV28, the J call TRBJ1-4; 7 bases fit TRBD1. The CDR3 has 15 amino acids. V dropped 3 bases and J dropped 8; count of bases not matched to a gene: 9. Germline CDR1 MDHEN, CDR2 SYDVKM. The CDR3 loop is CASSFSDREGEKLFF. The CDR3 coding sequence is TGTGCCAGCAGTTTCTCCGACAGGGAGGGAGAAAAACTGTTTTTT.

CDR3 residues: CASSSSGRQGELFF. Written as DNA, the CDR3 is TGTGCCAGCAGCTCTAGCGGGAGGCAAGGGGAGCTGTTTTTT. The chain couples TRBV7-2 to TRBJ2-2, with 11 bases fitting TRBD2. Looked up from germline, CDR1 is SGHTA and CDR2 is FQGNSA. Losses at the gene ends were 4 bases for V and 8 bases for J; bases not matched to a gene: 3. The CDR3 has 14 residues.

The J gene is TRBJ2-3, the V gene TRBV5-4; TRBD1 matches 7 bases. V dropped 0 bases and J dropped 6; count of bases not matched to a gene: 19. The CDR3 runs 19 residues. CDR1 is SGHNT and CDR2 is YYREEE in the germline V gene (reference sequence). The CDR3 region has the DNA TGTGCCAGCAGCTTGGGACAGGGATCCCCCAACGGTGTTTCGGATACGCAGTATTTT. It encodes CASSLGQGSPNGVSDTQYF.

CDR3 loop: CASSPGVLSTDTQYF. CDR3 nucleotides: TGTGCCAGCAGCCCCGGTGTACTTAGCACAGATACGCAGTATTTT. This chain links TRBV7-3 with TRBJ2-3, with unresolved D. There are 15 residues in the CDR3. Germline CDR1 and CDR2: SGHTA and FQGTGA. Trimming stripped 5 bases from V and 0 bases from J, with 12 bases between.

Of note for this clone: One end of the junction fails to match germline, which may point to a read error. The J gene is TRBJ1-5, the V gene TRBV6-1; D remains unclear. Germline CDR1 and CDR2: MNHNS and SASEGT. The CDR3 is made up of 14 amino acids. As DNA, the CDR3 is TGTGCCAGCATCCCAGAGATCGGACGGGGTTACCCCATTTTT. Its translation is CASIPEIGRGYPIF.

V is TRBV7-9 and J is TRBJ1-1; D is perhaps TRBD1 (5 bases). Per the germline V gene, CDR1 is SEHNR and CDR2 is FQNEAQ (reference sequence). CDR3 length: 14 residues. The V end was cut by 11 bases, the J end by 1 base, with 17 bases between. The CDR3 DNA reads TGTGCCGCGGGAGCCGAGACAGAGAACACTGAAGCTTTCTTT. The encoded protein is CAAGAETENTEAFF.

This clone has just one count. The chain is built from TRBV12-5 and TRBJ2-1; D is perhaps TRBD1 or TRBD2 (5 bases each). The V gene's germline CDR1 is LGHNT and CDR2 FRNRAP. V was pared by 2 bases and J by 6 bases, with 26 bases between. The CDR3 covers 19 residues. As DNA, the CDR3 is TGTGCTAGTGGTTTGTTGCAGGGTGAGGGTGTAAGAATAGTCAATGAGCAGTTCTTC. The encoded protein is CASGLLQGEGVRIVNEQFF.

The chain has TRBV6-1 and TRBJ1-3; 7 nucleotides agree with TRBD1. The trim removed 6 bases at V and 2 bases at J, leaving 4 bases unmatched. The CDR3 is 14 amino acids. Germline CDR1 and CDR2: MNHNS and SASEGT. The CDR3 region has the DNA TGTGCCAGCAGCCCCACAGGGGCTGGAAACACCATATATTTT. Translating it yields CASSPTGAGNTIYF.

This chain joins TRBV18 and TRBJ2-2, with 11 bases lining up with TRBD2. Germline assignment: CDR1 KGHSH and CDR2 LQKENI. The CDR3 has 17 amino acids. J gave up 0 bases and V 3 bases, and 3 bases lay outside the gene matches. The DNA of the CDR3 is TGTGCCAGCTCACCCCAGGGACTAGCGGCGAACACCGGGGAGCTGTTTTTT. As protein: CASSPQGLAANTGELFF.

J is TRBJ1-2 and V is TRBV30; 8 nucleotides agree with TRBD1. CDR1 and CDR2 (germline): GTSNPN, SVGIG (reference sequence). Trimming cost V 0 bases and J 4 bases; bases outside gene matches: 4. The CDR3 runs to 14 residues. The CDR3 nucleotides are TGTGCCTGGAGTGTTCAGGGGGCAAGCTATGGCTACACCTTC. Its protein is CAWSVQGASYGYTF.

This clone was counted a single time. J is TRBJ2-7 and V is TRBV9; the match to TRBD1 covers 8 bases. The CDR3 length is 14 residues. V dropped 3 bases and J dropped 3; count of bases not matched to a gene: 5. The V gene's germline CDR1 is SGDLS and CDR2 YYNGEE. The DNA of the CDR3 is TGTGCCAGCAGCGCTACGGGACAGGTCTACGAGCAGTACTTC. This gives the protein CASSATGQVYEQYF.

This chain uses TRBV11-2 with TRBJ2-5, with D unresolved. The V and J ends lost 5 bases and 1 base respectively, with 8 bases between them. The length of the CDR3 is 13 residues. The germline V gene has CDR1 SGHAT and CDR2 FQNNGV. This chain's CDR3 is CASSPQPQETQYF. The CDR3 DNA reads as TGTGCCAGCAGCCCCCAGCCCCAAGAGACCCAGTACTTC.

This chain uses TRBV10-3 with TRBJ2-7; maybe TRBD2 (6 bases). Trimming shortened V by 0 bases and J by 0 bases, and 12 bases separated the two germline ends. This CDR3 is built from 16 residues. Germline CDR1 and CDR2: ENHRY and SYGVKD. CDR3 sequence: CAISESRGLLSYEQYF. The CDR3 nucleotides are TGTGCCATCAGTGAGTCGAGGGGACTCCTCTCCTACGAGCAGTACTTC.

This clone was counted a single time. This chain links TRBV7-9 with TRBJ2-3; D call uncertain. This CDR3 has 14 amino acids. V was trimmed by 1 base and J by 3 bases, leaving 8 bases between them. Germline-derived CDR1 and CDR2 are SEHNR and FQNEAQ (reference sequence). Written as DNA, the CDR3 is TGTGCCAGCAGCTTAGGACACCCTACAGATACGCAGTATTTT. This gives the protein CASSLGHPTDTQYF.

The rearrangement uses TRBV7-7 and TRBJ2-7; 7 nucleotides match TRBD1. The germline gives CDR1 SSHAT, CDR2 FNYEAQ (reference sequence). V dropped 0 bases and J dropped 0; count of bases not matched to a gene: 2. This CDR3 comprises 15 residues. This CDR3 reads CASSLATGHSYEQYF. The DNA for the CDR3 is TGTGCCAGCAGCTTAGCGACAGGGCACTCCTACGAGCAGTACTTC.

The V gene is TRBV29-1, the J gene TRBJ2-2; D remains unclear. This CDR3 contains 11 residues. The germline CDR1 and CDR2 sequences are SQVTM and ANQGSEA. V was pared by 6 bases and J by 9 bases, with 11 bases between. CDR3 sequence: CSVRFDWELFF. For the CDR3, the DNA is TGCAGCGTCCGGTTCGACTGGGAGCTGTTTTTT.

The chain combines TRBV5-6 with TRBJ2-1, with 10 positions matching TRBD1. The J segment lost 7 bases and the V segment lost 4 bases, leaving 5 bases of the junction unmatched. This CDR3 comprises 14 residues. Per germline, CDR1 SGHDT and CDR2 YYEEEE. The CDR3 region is CASSVTGGTNEQFF. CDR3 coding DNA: TGTGCCAGCAGCGTGACAGGGGGCACGAATGAGCAGTTCTTC.

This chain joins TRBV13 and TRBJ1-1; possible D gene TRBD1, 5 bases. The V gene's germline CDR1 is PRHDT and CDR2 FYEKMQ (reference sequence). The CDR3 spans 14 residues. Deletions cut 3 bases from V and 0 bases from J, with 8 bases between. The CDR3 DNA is TGTGCCAGCAGCTTCACAGGAATGAACACTGAAGCTTTCTTT. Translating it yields CASSFTGMNTEAFF.

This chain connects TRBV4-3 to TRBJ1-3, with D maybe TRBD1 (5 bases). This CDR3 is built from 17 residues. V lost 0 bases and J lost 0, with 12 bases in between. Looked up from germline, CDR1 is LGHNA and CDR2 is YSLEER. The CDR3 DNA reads TGCGCCAGCAGCCAAGATGGGACTGAGAGCTCTGGAAACACCATATATTTT. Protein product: CASSQDGTESSGNTIYF.

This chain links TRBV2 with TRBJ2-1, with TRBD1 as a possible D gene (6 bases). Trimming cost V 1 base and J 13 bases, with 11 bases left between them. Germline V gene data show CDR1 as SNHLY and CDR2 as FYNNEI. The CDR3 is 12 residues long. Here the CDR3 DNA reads TGTGCCAGCAGTGAAGGACAGGAGCCTCAGTTCTTC. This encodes CASSEGQEPQFF. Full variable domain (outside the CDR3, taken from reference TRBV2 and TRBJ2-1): EPEVTQTPSHQVTQMGQEVILRCVPISNHLYFYWYRQILGQKVEFLVSFYNNEISEKSEIFDDQFSVERPDGSNFTLKIRSTKLEDSAMYFCASSEGQEPQFFGPGTRLTVL.

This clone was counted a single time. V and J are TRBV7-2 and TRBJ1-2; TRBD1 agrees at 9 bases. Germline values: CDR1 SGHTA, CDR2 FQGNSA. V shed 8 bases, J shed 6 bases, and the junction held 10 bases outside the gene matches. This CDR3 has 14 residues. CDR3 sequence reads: CASSLTGGLDGYTF. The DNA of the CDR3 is TGTGCCAGCTCCCTGACAGGGGGTCTAGATGGCTACACCTTC.

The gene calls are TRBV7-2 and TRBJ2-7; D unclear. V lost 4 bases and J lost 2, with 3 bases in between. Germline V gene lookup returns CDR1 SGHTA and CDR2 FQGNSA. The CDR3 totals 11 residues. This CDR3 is CASSYAYEQYF. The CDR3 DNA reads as TGTGCCAGCAGCTATGCCTACGAGCAGTACTTC.

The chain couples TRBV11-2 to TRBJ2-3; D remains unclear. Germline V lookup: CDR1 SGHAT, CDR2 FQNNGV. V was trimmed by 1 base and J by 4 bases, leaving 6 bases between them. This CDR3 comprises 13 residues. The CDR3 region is CASSLGSADTQYF. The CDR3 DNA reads TGTGCCAGCAGCTTAGGGAGCGCAGATACGCAGTATTTT.

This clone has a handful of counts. The CDR3 bases are TGTGCCAGCAGCTCTTATATAGGCGAAGAGACCCAGTACTTC. Amino acid sequence: CASSSYIGEETQYF. The gene calls are TRBV7-2 and TRBJ2-5; D gene ambiguous. This CDR3 is built from 14 residues. Trimming pared 4 bases from V and 3 bases from J, leaving 12 bases between. Germline V gene sequence: CDR1 SGHTA, CDR2 FQGNSA.

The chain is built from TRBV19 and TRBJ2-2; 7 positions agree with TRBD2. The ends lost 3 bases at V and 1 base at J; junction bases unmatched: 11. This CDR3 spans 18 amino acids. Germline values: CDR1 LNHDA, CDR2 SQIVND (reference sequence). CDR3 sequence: CASSMRRSSGKNTGELFF. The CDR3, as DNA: TGTGCCAGTAGTATGAGGCGGTCTAGCGGCAAGAACACCGGGGAGCTGTTTTTT.

The chain's CDR3 is CAWSRTGSSYEQYF. The CDR3 nucleotides read TGTGCCTGGAGTAGGACAGGTAGCTCCTACGAGCAGTACTTC. V and J are TRBV30 and TRBJ2-7, with 7 positions matching TRBD1. V was clipped by 2 bases and J by 0 bases; unmatched bases: 4. CDR1 and CDR2 from the germline V gene are GTSNPN and SVGIG (reference sequence). CDR3 length: 14 residues.

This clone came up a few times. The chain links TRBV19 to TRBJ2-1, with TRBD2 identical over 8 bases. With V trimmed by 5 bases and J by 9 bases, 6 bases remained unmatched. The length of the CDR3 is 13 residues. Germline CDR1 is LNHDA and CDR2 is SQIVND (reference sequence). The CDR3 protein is CASSRTSQGEQFF. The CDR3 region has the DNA TGTGCCAGTAGTCGGACTAGCCAAGGTGAGCAGTTCTTC. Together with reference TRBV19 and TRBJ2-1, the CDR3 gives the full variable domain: DGGITQSPKYLFRKEGQNVTLSCEQNLNHDAMYWYRQDPGQGLRLIYYSQIVNDFQKGDIAEGYSVSREKKESFPLTVTSAQKNPTAFYLCASSRTSQGEQFFGPGTRLTVL.

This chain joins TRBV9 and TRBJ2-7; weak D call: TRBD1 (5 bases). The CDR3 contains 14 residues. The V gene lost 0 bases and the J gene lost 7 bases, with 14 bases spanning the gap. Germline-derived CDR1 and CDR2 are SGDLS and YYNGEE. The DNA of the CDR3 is TGTGCCAGCAGCGTAGGAGGTGTCAAGGGGGAGCAGTACTTC. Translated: CASSVGGVKGEQYF.

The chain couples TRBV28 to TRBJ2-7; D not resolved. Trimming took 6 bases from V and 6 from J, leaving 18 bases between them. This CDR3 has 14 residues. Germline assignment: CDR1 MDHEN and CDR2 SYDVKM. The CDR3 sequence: CASRPTQSGGEQYF. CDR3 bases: TGTGCCAGCAGGCCTACCCAATCAGGCGGCGAGCAGTACTTC.

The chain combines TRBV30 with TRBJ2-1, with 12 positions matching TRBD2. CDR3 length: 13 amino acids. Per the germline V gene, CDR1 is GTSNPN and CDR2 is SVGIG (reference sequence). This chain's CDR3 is CAHGLAGSDEQFF. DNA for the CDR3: TGTGCTCACGGACTAGCGGGAAGCGATGAGCAGTTCTTC.

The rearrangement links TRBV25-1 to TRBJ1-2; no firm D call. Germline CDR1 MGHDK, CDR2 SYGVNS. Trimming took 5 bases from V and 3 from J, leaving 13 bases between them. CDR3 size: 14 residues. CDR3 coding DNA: TGTGCCAGCAGTCCCCCCCTGCCCTACTATGGCTACACCTTC. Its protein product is CASSPPLPYYGYTF.

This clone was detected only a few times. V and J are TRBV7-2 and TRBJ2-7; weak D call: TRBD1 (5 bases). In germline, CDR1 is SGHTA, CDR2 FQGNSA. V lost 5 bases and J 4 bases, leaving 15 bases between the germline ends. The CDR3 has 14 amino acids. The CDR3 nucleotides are TGTGCCAGCAGCACCCAGGTCGCAGGGTACGAGCAGTACTTC. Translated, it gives CASSTQVAGYEQYF.